This TCR beta chain was recovered during a study of beta chain features in type 1 diabetes. Findings and limits, study-wide: Moderate but significant shortening of TCRB CDR3s was recorded in all four CD4+ subsets from Type 1 diabetes patients.

Of note for this clone: What it binds is unknown.

V lost 5 bases, J lost 7 bases, and 16 bases stayed unmatched. Germline values: CDR1 SGHRS, CDR2 YFSETQ. The CDR3 spans 18 residues. Sequencing targeted expressed TCRB transcripts, as all isolated RNA had been reverse transcribed. Sequencing was performed with immunoSEQ multiplex PCR; in TCRdb, only in-frame clones are kept and a portion is missing. The table has a few hundred thousand clones, roughly 14% seen once; the top ten hold nearly 0.015%. V gene TRBV5-1 combines with J gene TRBJ2-1, with 12 positions matching TRBD2. Sequenced: naive CD4+ T cells from blood. The origin of this receptor is a woman younger than 30 with type 1 diabetes. The CDR3 spells CASSGAPLAGGPKNEQFF. CDR3 nucleotides: TGCGCCAGCAGTGGAGCCCCCCTAGCGGGAGGGCCGAAGAATGAGCAGTTCTTC.